This is a list of T cell receptor beta chains from one sample in a study of CXCR3-negative and CXCR3-positive naive CD8 T cells. TCRdb reanalyzed the 5' RACE reads, giving one entry per CDR3 protein sequence and no DNA. This specimen shows fewer than 55,000 distinct CDR3 sequences; the ten leading clones hold roughly 1.4%. The sequencing input was naive CXCR3- CD8+ T cells from blood. These receptors were taken from a human donor in good health. Some clones in this sample may be carry-over from other donors' samples. Both conserved end residues are part of each CDR3.

j_call	v_call	cdr3_aa
TRBJ2-7	TRBV5-5	CASSLETSGRSYEQYF
TRBJ2-7	TRBV28	CASSLGQASYEQYF
TRBJ2-7	TRBV7-9	CASSHPGQGSSYEQYF
TRBJ2-5	TRBV11-2	CASSRGRDAYQETQYF
TRBJ1-5	TRBV14	CASSRGQGAFGNQPQHF
TRBJ1-3	TRBV9	CASSVDRDNSGNTIYF
TRBJ2-1	TRBV29-1	CSVVTDSIHSYNEQFF
TRBJ2-1	TRBV6-4	CASSDGQVSYNEQFF
TRBJ1-1	TRBV6-5	CASSYITGQTNTEAFF
TRBJ2-2	TRBV3-1	CASSHSRANTGELFF
TRBJ1-5	TRBV7-9	CASSLENQPQHF
TRBJ2-1	TRBV28	CASSSLAGNNEQFF
TRBJ2-1	TRBV29-1	CSAEGGLDLYNEQFF
TRBJ2-2	TRBV29-1	CSVKINTGELFF
TRBJ2-3	TRBV6-4	CASSDSVAGGPDTQYF
TRBJ2-7	TRBV6-2/TRBV6-3	CASSDPGRIYEQYF